A single sample is the source of the 9 T cell receptor beta chains below, sequenced in a study of identical twins. TCRdb used MiXCR to reprocess the 5' RACE reads, holding one entry per CDR3 protein. The sample yields 690,000 or so distinct CDR3 sequences, roughly 8% seen once. These data are also associated with another study on yellow fever vaccine responses in identical twins.

The sample consisted of PBMCs. These receptor sequences come from a woman younger than 30 in good health.

The V gene is TRBV12-5, the J gene TRBJ2-2; weak D call: TRBD1 (6 bases). This CDR3 has 13 amino acids. Trimming took 7 bases from V and 5 from J, leaving 11 bases between them. Germline lookup yields CDR1 LGHNT and CDR2 FRNRAP. This CDR3 reads CASARGQTGELFF. In nucleotides, the CDR3 is TGTGCTAGTGCCCGCGGACAGACCGGGGAGCTGTTTTTT.

This clonotype was detected a few times. The rearrangement links TRBV29-1 to TRBJ2-2, with a weak D call TRBD1 (6 bases). This CDR3 is 14 amino acids long. CDR1 SQVTM and CDR2 ANQGSEA come from the germline V gene. V was trimmed by 5 bases and J by 3 bases, leaving 13 bases between them. The CDR3 DNA follows: TGCAGCGTTTTGCGAGGGGGTCACACCGGGGAGCTGTTTTTT. It translates to CSVLRGGHTGELFF.

The chain employs TRBV5-6 and TRBJ2-3; 7 bases line up with TRBD1. CDR3 size: 16 residues. Per the germline V gene, CDR1 is SGHDT and CDR2 is YYEEEE. V was pared by 4 bases and J by 3 bases, with 11 bases of the junction left unmatched. CDR3 residues: CASSLDRGGGTDTQYF. CDR3 sequence (DNA): TGTGCCAGCAGCCTCGATCGAGGGGGCGGGACAGATACGCAGTATTTT.

At least ten counts were recorded for this clonotype. The V call is TRBV7-2, the J call TRBJ2-4, with no clear D. The CDR3 spans 16 residues. The ends were cut back, 0 bases at V and 0 bases at J, with 9 bases in the middle. Germline V gene lookup returns CDR1 SGHTA and CDR2 FQGNSA. The CDR3 DNA is TGTGCCAGCAGCTTAGCGCCGACCCTAGCCAAAAACATTCAGTACTTC. Its translation is CASSLAPTLAKNIQYF. Full variable domain (missing parts from reference TRBV7-2 and TRBJ2-4): GAGVSQSPSNKVTEKGKDVELRCDPISGHTALYWYRQSLGQGLEFLIYFQGNSAPDKSGLPSDRFSAERTGGSVSTLTIQRTQQEDSAVYLCASSLAPTLAKNIQYFGAGTRLSVL.

This clonotype occurred a few times. This chain uses TRBV20-1 with TRBJ1-1; no clear D gene. Germline loops: CDR1 DFQATT, CDR2 SNEGSKA (reference sequence). The germline V and J ends were trimmed by 3 bases and 1 base, with 6 bases remaining between them. The CDR3 covers 12 residues. The chain's CDR3 is CSASQPNTEAFF. The DNA of the CDR3 is TGCAGTGCTAGCCAGCCGAACACTGAAGCTTTCTTT.

This clonotype occurred a few times. The chain employs TRBV6-1 and TRBJ1-1, with D possibly matching TRBD1 (6 bases). V was clipped by 2 bases and J by 5 bases, with 12 bases between them. Per the germline V gene, CDR1 is MNHNS and CDR2 is SASEGT. The CDR3 runs 14 residues. The CDR3 DNA reads TGTGCCAGCAGTGAACGGGGGCTTGGTACTGAAGCTTTCTTT. This translates into CASSERGLGTEAFF.

J is TRBJ1-1 and V is TRBV11-2; 11 nucleotides line up with TRBD1. J was trimmed by 6 bases and V by 5 bases; bases with no gene match: 11. The CDR3 is 16 residues long. CDR1 and CDR2 from the germline V gene are SGHAT and FQNNGV. The CDR3 reads CASSPRTGGMEAEAFF. The CDR3 region has the DNA TGTGCCAGCAGCCCCCGGACAGGGGGCATGGAAGCTGAAGCTTTCTTT.

This clonotype was recorded a few times. This chain uses TRBV15 with TRBJ2-2; D possibly uses TRBD1 or TRBD2 (5 bases each). The CDR3 is 15 residues long. The germline CDR1 and CDR2 sequences are LNHNV and YYDKDF (reference sequence). V lost 3 bases, J lost 8 bases, and 16 bases lay in between. CDR3: CATSSVRDPGGELFF. The CDR3 DNA is TGTGCCACCAGCAGTGTCCGGGACCCTGGAGGGGAGCTGTTTTTT. Supplemented by reference TRBV15 and TRBJ2-2, the full variable domain reads DAMVIQNPRYQVTQFGKPVTLSCSQTLNHNVMYWYQQKSSQAPKLLFHYYDKDFNNEADTPDNFQSRRPNTSFCFLDIRSPGLGDTAMYLCATSSVRDPGGELFFGEGSRLTVL.

This rearrangement joins TRBV27 to TRBJ2-3; D may be TRBD2 (7 bases). CDR3 length: 15 amino acids. Trimming removed 5 bases at V and 5 bases at J, with 17 bases between. The V gene's germline CDR1 is MNHEY and CDR2 SMNVEV (reference sequence). CDR3 in amino acids: CASSPGGGGRDTQYF. DNA for the CDR3: TGTGCCAGCAGTCCGGGCGGGGGCGGTCGAGATACGCAGTATTTT.